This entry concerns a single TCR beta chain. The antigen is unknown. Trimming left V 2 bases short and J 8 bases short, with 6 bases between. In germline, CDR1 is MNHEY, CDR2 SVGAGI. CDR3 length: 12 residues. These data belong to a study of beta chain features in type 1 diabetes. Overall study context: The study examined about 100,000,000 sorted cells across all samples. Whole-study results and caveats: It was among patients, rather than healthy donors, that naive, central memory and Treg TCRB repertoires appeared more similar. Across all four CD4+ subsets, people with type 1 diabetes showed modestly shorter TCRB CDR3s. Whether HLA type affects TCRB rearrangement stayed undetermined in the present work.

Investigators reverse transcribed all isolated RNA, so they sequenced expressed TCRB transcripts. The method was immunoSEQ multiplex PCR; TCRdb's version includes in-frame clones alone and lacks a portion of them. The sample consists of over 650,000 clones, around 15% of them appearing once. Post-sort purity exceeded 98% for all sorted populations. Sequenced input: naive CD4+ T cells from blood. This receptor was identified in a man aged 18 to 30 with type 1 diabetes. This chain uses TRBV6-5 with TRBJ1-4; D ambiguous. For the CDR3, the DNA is TGTGCCAGCAGTTACACGGGAGAAAAACTGTTTTTT. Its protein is CASSYTGEKLFF.